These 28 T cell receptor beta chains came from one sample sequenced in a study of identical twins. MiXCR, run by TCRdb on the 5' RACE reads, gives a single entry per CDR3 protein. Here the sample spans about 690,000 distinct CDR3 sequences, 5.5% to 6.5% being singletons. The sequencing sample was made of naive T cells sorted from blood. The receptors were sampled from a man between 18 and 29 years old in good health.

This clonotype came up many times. CDR3 in amino acids: CASSLFGRSYNEQFF. The DNA for the CDR3 is TGTGCCAGCAGCTTATTTGGCAGGTCCTACAATGAGCAGTTCTTC. This chain connects TRBV11-2 to TRBJ2-1; D is uncertain. CDR3 length: 15 residues. The V and J ends lost 2 bases and 1 base respectively, with 9 bases between them. Germline assignment: CDR1 SGHAT and CDR2 FQNNGV.

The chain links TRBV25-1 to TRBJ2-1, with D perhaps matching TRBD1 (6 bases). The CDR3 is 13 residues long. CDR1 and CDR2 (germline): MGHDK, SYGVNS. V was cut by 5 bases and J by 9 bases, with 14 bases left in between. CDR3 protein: CASSRPGVSEQFF. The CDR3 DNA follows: TGTGCCAGCAGTAGACCAGGGGTTTCTGAGCAGTTCTTC.

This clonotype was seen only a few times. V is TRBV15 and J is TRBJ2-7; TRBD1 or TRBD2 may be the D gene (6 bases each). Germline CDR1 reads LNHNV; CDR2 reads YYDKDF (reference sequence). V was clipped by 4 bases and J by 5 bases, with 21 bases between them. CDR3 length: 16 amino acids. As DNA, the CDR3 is TGTGCCACCAGCAAAGGGGGGACACCGGTCGAGAACGAGCAGTACGTC. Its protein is CATSKGGTPVENEQYV.

The CDR3 reads CASSLYQLSSYNEQFF. In nucleotides, the CDR3 is TGTGCCAGCAGTTTATATCAGCTCAGCTCCTACAATGAGCAGTTCTTC. The chain couples TRBV27 to TRBJ2-1; D call uncertain. V was trimmed by 1 base and J by 0 bases, leaving 10 bases between them. Germline CDR1 MNHEY, CDR2 SMNVEV (reference sequence). The CDR3 contains 16 residues.

CDR3 nucleotide sequence: TGTGCCAGCAGCTTACGAACTAGCGGGAGGGGTGAGCAGTTCTTC. This encodes CASSLRTSGRGEQFF. The rearrangement links TRBV7-2 to TRBJ2-1, with TRBD2 identical over 13 bases. Trimming cost V 2 bases and J 9 bases; bases outside gene matches: 4. Germline CDR1 reads SGHTA; CDR2 reads FQGNSA. The CDR3 is 15 amino acids.

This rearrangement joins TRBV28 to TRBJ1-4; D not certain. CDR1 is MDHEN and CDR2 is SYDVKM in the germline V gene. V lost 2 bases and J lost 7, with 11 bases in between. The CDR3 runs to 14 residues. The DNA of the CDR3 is TGTGCCAGCAGTTTAGGCTTAGGTGGTGAAAAACTGTTTTTT. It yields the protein CASSLGLGGEKLFF.

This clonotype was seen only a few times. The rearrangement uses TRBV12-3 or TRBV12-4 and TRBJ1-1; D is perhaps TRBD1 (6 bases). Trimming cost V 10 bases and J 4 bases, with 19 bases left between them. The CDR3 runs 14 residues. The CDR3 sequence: CATSGRGASTEAFF. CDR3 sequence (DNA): TGTGCCACCTCAGGGCGGGGGGCGAGCACTGAAGCTTTCTTT.

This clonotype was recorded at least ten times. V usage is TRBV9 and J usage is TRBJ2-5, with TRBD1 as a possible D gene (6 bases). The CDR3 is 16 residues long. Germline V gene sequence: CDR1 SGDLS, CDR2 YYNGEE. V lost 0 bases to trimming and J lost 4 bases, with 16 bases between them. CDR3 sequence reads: CASSVAGAGVRETQYF. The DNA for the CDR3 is TGTGCCAGCAGCGTAGCTGGGGCAGGGGTGAGAGAGACCCAGTACTTC.

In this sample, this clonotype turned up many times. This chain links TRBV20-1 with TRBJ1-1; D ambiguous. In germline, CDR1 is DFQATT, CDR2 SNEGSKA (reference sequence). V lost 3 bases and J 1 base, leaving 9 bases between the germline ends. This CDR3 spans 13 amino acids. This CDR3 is CSASGSRNTEAFF. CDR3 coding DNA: TGCAGTGCTAGTGGCAGCCGGAACACTGAAGCTTTCTTT.

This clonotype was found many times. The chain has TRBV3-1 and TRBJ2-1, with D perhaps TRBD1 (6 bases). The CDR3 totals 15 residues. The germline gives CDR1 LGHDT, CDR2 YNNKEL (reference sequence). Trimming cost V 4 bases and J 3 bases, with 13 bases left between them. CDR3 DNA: TGTGCCAGCAGCCCCTATAAGGACAGCTACAATGAGCAGTTCTTC. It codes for CASSPYKDSYNEQFF.

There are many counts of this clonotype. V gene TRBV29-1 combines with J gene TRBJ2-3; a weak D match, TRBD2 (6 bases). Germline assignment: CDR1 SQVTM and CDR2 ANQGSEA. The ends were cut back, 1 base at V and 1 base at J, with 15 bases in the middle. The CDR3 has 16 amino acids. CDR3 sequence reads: CSVEGGKEGGTDTQYF. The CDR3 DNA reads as TGCAGCGTTGAAGGCGGGAAAGAGGGCGGCACAGATACGCAGTATTTT.

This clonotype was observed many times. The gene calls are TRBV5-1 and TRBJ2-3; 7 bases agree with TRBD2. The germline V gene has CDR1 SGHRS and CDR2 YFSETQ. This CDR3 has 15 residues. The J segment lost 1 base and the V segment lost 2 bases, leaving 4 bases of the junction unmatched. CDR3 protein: CASSLGGGGTDTQYF. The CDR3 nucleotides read TGCGCCAGCAGCTTAGGCGGGGGAGGCACAGATACGCAGTATTTT.

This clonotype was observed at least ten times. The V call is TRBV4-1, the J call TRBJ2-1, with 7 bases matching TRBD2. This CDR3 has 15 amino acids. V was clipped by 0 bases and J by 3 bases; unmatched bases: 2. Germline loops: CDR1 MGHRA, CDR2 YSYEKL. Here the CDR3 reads CASSQDERDYNEQFF. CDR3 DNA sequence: TGCGCCAGCAGCCAAGATGAGCGGGACTACAATGAGCAGTTCTTC.

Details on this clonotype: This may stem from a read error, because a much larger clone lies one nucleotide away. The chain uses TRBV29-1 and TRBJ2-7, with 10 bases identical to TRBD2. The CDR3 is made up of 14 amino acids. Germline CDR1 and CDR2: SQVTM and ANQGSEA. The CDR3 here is CGVVGASGSYEQYF. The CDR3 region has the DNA TGCGGCGTTGTTGGGGCTAGCGGGAGCTACGAGCAGTACTTC.

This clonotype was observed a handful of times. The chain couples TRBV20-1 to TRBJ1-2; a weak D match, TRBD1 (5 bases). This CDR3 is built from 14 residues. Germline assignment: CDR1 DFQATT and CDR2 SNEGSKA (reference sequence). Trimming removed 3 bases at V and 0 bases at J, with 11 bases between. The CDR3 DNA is TGCAGTGCTAGTTCAGGGCTACCTAACTATGGCTACACCTTC. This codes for CSASSGLPNYGYTF.

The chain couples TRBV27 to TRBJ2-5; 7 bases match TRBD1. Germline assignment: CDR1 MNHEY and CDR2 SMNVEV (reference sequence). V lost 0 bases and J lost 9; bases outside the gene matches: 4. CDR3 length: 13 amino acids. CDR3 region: CASSLSVGQAQYF. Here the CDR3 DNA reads TGTGCCAGCAGTTTATCAGTTGGACAGGCCCAGTACTTC.

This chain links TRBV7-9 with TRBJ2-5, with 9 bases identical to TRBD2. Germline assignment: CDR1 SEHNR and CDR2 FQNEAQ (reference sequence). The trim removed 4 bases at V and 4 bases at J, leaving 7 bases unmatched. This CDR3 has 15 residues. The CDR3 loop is CASSSPGLAGETQYF. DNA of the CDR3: TGTGCCAGCAGCTCCCCGGGACTAGCCGGAGAGACCCAGTACTTC.

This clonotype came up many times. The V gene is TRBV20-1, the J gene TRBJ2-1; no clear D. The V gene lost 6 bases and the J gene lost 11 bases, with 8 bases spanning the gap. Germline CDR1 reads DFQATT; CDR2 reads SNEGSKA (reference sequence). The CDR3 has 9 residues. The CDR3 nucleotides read TGCAGTGCGGGGTCGAAGCAGTTCTTC. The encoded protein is CSAGSKQFF.

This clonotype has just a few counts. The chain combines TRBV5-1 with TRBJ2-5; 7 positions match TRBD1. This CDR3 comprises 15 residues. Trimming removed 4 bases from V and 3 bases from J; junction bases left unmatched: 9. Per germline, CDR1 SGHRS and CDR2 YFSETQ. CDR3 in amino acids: CASSGIGQGEETQYF. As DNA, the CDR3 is TGCGCCAGCAGCGGAATAGGGCAGGGGGAAGAGACCCAGTACTTC.

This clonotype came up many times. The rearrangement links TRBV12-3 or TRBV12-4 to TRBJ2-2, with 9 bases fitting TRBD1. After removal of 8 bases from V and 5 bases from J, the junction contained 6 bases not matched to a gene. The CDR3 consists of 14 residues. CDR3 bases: TGTGCCAGCGCCGGGACAGGGCGAACCGGGGAGCTGTTTTTT. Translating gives CASAGTGRTGELFF.

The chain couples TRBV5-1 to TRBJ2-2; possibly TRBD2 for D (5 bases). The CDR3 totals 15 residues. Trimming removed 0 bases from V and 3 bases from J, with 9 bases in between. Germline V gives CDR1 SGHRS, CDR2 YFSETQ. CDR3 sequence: CASSLGFGDTGELFF. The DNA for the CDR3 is TGCGCCAGCAGCTTGGGGTTCGGGGACACCGGGGAGCTGTTTTTT.

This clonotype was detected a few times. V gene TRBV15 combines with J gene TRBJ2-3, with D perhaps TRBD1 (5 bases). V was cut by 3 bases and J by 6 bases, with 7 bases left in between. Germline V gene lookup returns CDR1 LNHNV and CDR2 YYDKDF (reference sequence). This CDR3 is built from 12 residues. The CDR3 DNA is TGTGCCACCAGCAGGACAGCTGATACGCAGTATTTT. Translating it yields CATSRTADTQYF. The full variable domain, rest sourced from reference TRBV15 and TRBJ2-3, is DAMVIQNPRYQVTQFGKPVTLSCSQTLNHNVMYWYQQKSSQAPKLLFHYYDKDFNNEADTPDNFQSRRPNTSFCFLDIRSPGLGDTAMYLCATSRTADTQYFGPGTRLTVL.

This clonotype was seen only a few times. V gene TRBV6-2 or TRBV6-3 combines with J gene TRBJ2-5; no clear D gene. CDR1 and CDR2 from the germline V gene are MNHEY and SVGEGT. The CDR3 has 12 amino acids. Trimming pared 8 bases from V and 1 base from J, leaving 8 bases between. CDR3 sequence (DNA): TGTGCCAGCTTTGGAATCCAAGAGACCCAGTACTTC. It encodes CASFGIQETQYF.

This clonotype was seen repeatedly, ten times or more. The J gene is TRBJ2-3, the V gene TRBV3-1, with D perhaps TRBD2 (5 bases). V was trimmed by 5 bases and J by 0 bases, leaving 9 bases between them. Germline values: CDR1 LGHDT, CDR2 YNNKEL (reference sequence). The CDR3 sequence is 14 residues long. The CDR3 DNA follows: TGTGCCAGCAGCGGACTGTCGAGCACAGATACGCAGTATTTT. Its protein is CASSGLSSTDTQYF.

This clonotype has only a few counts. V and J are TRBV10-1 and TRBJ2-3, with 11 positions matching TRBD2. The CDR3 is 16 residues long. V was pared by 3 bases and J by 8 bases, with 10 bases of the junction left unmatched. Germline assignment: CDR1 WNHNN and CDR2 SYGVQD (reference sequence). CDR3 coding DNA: TGCGCCAGCAGTGAAGGCACTAGCGGGAGTTCGGGTACGCAGTATTTT. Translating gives CASSEGTSGSSGTQYF.

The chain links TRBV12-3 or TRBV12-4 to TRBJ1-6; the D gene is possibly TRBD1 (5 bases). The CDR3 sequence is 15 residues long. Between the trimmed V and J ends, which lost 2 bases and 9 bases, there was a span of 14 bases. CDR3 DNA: TGTGCCAGCAGTTTAATGGGAAAGGGGACTTCACCCCTCCACTTT. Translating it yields CASSLMGKGTSPLHF.

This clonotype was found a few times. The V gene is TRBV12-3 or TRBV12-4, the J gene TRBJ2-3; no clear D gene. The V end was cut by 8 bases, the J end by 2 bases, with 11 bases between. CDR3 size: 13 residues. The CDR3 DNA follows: TGTGCCAGCCACGGGCCGCCCACAGATACGCAGTATTTT. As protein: CASHGPPTDTQYF.

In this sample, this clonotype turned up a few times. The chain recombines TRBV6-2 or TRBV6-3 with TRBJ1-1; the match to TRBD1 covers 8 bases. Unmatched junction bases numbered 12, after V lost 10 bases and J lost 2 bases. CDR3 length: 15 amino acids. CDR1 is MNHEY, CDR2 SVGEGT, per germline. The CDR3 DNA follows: TGTGCCACCTCGCCATCCGGACAGGGAAACACTGAAGCTTTCTTT. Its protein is CATSPSGQGNTEAFF.